Each of the 19 T cell receptor beta chains below was sequenced from the same sample in a study of glioma-infiltrating T cells after dendritic cell vaccination. TCRdb's copy holds only in-frame clones and misses some; the assay was immunoSEQ multiplex PCR. The sample lists about 92,000 clones; around 84% were seen once. This sample comprised blood, obtained before dendritic cell vaccination. The receptor source for this set is a human donor with glioblastoma.

The rearrangement joins TRBV2 to TRBJ2-1; TRBD2 is a possible D gene (6 bases). CDR1 is SNHLY and CDR2 is FYNNEI in the germline V gene. The CDR3 extends over 13 amino acids. The V gene lost 4 bases and the J gene lost 4 bases, with 8 bases spanning the gap. The CDR3 nucleotides read TGTGCCAGCAGTGGGGGGACTTACAATGAGCAGTTCTTC. This sequence encodes CASSGGTYNEQFF.

V and J are TRBV7-2 and TRBJ2-3; 13 positions agree with TRBD2. The germline V gene has CDR1 SGHTA and CDR2 FQGNSA. CDR3 length: 16 amino acids. V lost 4 bases to trimming and J lost 2 bases; unmatched junction nucleotides: 3. The CDR3 sequence is CASSSGLAGPTDTQYF. The DNA of the CDR3 is TGTGCCAGCAGCTCGGGACTAGCGGGGCCCACAGATACGCAGTATTTT.

The CDR3, as DNA: TGTGCCAGTAGTTCAGGGTCCGGCTACACCTTC. Amino acids: CASSSGSGYTF. The chain employs TRBV19 and TRBJ1-2; a weak D match, TRBD1 (5 bases). V was cut by 5 bases and J by 8 bases, with 9 bases left in between. The length of the CDR3 is 11 residues. Germline V gene sequence: CDR1 LNHDA, CDR2 SQIVND (reference sequence).

The rearrangement joins TRBV2 to TRBJ1-1, with D perhaps TRBD1 (6 bases). With 4 bases removed from V and 1 base from J, the gap between germline ends came to 13 bases. Per germline, CDR1 SNHLY and CDR2 FYNNEI. The CDR3 runs 15 residues. The CDR3 DNA follows: TGTGCCAGCAGTGTCCCCACAGGGAAGAACACTGAAGCTTTCTTT. Its translation: CASSVPTGKNTEAFF.

The gene calls are TRBV9 and TRBJ1-3; D remains ambiguous. The CDR3 is 15 residues long. Trimming removed 0 bases at V and 0 bases at J, with 7 bases between. Germline V gene data show CDR1 as SGDLS and CDR2 as YYNGEE. DNA for the CDR3: TGTGCCAGCAGCGTAGACTCTTACTCTGGAAACACCATATATTTT. It codes for CASSVDSYSGNTIYF. Combining the CDR3 with reference TRBV9 and TRBJ1-3 gives the whole variable domain DSGVTQTPKHLITATGQRVTLRCSPRSGDLSVYWYQQSLDQGLQFLIQYYNGEERAKGNILERFSAQQFPDLHSELNLSSLELGDSALYFCASSVDSYSGNTIYFGEGSWLTVV.

The rearrangement joins TRBV28 to TRBJ2-1; TRBD2 matches 8 bases. The CDR3 has 16 residues. V lost 5 bases and J lost 0; bases outside the gene matches: 6. Germline CDR1 and CDR2: MDHEN and SYDVKM. This chain's CDR3 is CASSPSGRVSYNEQFF. For the CDR3, the DNA is TGTGCCAGCAGTCCAAGCGGGAGAGTCTCCTACAATGAGCAGTTCTTC.

The chain employs TRBV18 and TRBJ1-5; no clear D. Trimming removed 6 bases from V and 0 bases from J, with 9 bases in between. Germline CDR1 KGHSH, CDR2 LQKENI. CDR3 length: 14 residues. The CDR3 reads CASSPEYSNQPQHF. The CDR3 nucleotides read TGTGCCAGCTCCCCAGAGTATAGCAATCAGCCCCAGCATTTT.

In this sample, this clone turned up a few times. The V call is TRBV4-1, the J call TRBJ2-5; perhaps TRBD1 as D (6 bases). This CDR3 spans 15 amino acids. Germline assignment: CDR1 MGHRA and CDR2 YSYEKL. V was trimmed by 1 base and J by 5 bases, leaving 14 bases between them. The CDR3 loop is CASSQVSGDIETQYF. DNA of the CDR3: TGCGCCAGCAGCCAAGTTTCAGGGGACATTGAGACCCAGTACTTC.

The rearrangement joins TRBV19 to TRBJ2-2, with 9 positions matching TRBD1. V lost 7 bases and J lost 1; bases outside the gene matches: 7. This CDR3 contains 16 residues. The germline CDR1 and CDR2 sequences are LNHDA and SQIVND (reference sequence). CDR3 in DNA: TGTGCCAGTAACCCCTGGGGACAGGGGAACACCGGGGAGCTGTTTTTT. Amino acid sequence: CASNPWGQGNTGELFF.

This rearrangement joins TRBV9 to TRBJ2-7, with TRBD2 identical over 7 bases. CDR3 length: 15 residues. With V trimmed by 0 bases and J by 3 bases, 6 bases remained unmatched. Per the germline V gene, CDR1 is SGDLS and CDR2 is YYNGEE. The CDR3 protein is CASSVAGGSFYEQYF. Here the CDR3 DNA reads TGTGCCAGCAGCGTAGCGGGCGGGAGCTTCTACGAGCAGTACTTC. The complete variable domain, with remaining parts taken from reference TRBV9 and TRBJ2-7, reads DSGVTQTPKHLITATGQRVTLRCSPRSGDLSVYWYQQSLDQGLQFLIQYYNGEERAKGNILERFSAQQFPDLHSELNLSSLELGDSALYFCASSVAGGSFYEQYFGPGTRLTVT.

The chain uses TRBV5-1 and TRBJ2-7, with TRBD2 as a possible D gene (5 bases). V lost 1 base to trimming and J lost 0 bases, with 17 bases between them. This CDR3 is 17 amino acids long. CDR1 SGHRS and CDR2 YFSETQ come from the germline V gene. CDR3 coding DNA: TGCGCCAGCAGCTTGAATGGTGTCGGCGGGTACTCCTACGAGCAGTACTTC. Translating gives CASSLNGVGGYSYEQYF.

This chain connects TRBV15 to TRBJ2-7; 8 nucleotides align to TRBD1. From germline, CDR1 is LNHNV and CDR2 YYDKDF (reference sequence). The CDR3 runs 19 residues. The V and J ends lost 0 bases and 3 bases, in that order; junction bases with no gene match: 16. CDR3 region: CATSRDLGTGPAANYEQYF. Here the CDR3 DNA reads TGTGCCACCAGCAGAGATCTCGGGACAGGACCTGCTGCAAACTACGAGCAGTACTTC.

The V and J genes are TRBV9 and TRBJ1-1; D may be TRBD1 (5 bases). Germline values: CDR1 SGDLS, CDR2 YYNGEE. The ends were cut back, 2 bases at V and 0 bases at J, with 11 bases in the middle. The CDR3 spans 15 residues. Here the CDR3 reads CASSVSGTLNTEAFF. In DNA, the CDR3 is TGTGCCAGCAGCGTCTCCGGGACTCTGAACACTGAAGCTTTCTTT.

This clone has just a few counts. The chain employs TRBV6-5 and TRBJ2-7; TRBD1 matches at 7 bases. CDR1 MNHEY and CDR2 SVGAGI come from the germline V gene. The ends lost 5 bases at V and 3 bases at J; junction bases unmatched: 10. The CDR3 is made up of 15 amino acids. CDR3 sequence (DNA): TGTGCCAGCAGTCGCACCGGGACAGAAAACTACGAGCAGTACTTC. Encoded protein: CASSRTGTENYEQYF.

V and J are TRBV7-3 and TRBJ2-1; D is undetermined. The CDR3 consists of 13 residues. Germline lookup yields CDR1 SGHTA and CDR2 FQGTGA. Trimming removed 3 bases from V and 7 bases from J, with 10 bases in between. In DNA form, the CDR3 reads TGTGCCAGCAGCTTCGCACGGTTAAATGAGCAGTTCTTC. Its translation: CASSFARLNEQFF.

This clone has just one count. The CDR3 protein is CASSLVLARGARTGELFF. In DNA, the CDR3 is TGCGCCAGCAGCTTGGTTCTTGCTCGTGGGGCTCGGACCGGGGAGCTGTTTTTT. This chain uses TRBV5-1 with TRBJ2-2; D may be TRBD1 (5 bases). Germline values: CDR1 SGHRS, CDR2 YFSETQ. V lost 0 bases and J lost 5, with 20 bases in between. The CDR3 runs to 18 residues.

The chain couples TRBV5-1 to TRBJ2-5; D gene ambiguous. The CDR3 covers 15 residues. From germline, CDR1 is SGHRS and CDR2 YFSETQ. V dropped 4 bases and J dropped 2 bases, with 15 bases sitting between them. CDR3 region: CASSRSALIQETQYF. The CDR3 DNA sequence: TGCGCCAGCAGCAGGAGCGCACTAATTCAAGAGACCCAGTACTTC.

The chain has TRBV5-1 and TRBJ1-2; no definite D call. The CDR3 length is 12 residues. CDR1 and CDR2 from the germline V gene are SGHRS and YFSETQ. Trimming removed 0 bases from V and 5 bases from J, with 5 bases in between. In DNA, the CDR3 is TGCGCCAGCAGCTTGGACGCGTATGGCTACACCTTC. Translation gives CASSLDAYGYTF.

This chain connects TRBV29-1 to TRBJ2-7; the D gene is possibly TRBD1 (5 bases). Germline V gene sequence: CDR1 SQVTM, CDR2 ANQGSEA. The CDR3 extends over 13 amino acids. Between the trimmed V and J ends, which lost 5 bases and 3 bases, there was a span of 14 bases. As DNA, the CDR3 is TGCAGCGTTTCTCCGGACAAGGACTACGAGCAGTACTTC. Residues: CSVSPDKDYEQYF.